This T cell receptor beta chain derives from a study of vaccination and CD4 T cells after COVID-19. Study information: Six males and four females constituted the convalescent cohort, two of whom were Hispanic.

Sequenced with the Oncomine TCR Beta short-read assay was DNA taken from cultured CD4+ T cells. MiXCR was run by TCRdb on the PCR reads, yielding one entry per CDR3 protein. The sample contains around 15,000 distinct CDR3 sequences, 44% of which appear only once. Treatment specified: approximately nine-day PBMC culture with coronavirus spike peptide pools or control peptides (ViraFEST assay). March to December 2020 was the span of positive PCR dates, which predated US Alpha, Beta and Delta variants. CDR3 size: 14 residues. Trimming took 4 bases from V and 7 from J, leaving 11 bases between them. Germline V gene sequence: CDR1 MRHNA, CDR2 SNTAGT. Comment on this clonotype: The antigen is not known.

The specimen comprised CD4+ T cells from blood, cultured in vitro, sampled after SARS-CoV-2 vaccination. This TCR was recovered from a human donor who had recovered from COVID-19. The chain has TRBV6-4 and TRBJ1-6; D might be TRBD1 (5 bases). CDR3 sequence (DNA): TGTGCCAGCAGTGTACAGGCCGGCAATTCACCCCTCCACTTT. Protein product: CASSVQAGNSPLHF.